The source of this TCR beta chain is a study of cytomegalovirus exposure and HLA in healthy donors. Broader study findings: Three CMV-associated chains were confirmed in vitro to be specific for CMV antigens. Later work associated over 15,000 TCR beta sequences with HLA alleles at 0.05 false discovery rate. The authors listed 164 TCR beta chains as cytomegalovirus-associated. A likely sequencing artifact accounted for one observed cluster of highly shared sequence variants.

Researchers ran the PCR with 60 Vbeta and 13 Jbeta primers. Method: immunoSEQ multiplex PCR; TCRdb's copy keeps in-frame clones and lacks some. The table shows under 150,000 clones, with around a tenth occurring only once. Concerning this clone: Antigen specificity is unknown.

Germline V gene data show CDR1 as SGHTA and CDR2 as FQGNSA. The CDR3 is 19 amino acids. V lost 6 bases, J lost 5 bases, and 21 bases stayed unmatched. This chain connects TRBV7-2 to TRBJ2-5, with 10 bases identical to TRBD2. Sequenced sample: PBMCs. The clonotype was recovered from a male donor in good health and CMV-seronegative. In DNA form, the CDR3 reads TGTGCCAGCAGATCTAAGCGGGGGGGCCATTCCTCATCTCAGGAGACCCAGTACTTC. Its protein is CASRSKRGGHSSSQETQYF.